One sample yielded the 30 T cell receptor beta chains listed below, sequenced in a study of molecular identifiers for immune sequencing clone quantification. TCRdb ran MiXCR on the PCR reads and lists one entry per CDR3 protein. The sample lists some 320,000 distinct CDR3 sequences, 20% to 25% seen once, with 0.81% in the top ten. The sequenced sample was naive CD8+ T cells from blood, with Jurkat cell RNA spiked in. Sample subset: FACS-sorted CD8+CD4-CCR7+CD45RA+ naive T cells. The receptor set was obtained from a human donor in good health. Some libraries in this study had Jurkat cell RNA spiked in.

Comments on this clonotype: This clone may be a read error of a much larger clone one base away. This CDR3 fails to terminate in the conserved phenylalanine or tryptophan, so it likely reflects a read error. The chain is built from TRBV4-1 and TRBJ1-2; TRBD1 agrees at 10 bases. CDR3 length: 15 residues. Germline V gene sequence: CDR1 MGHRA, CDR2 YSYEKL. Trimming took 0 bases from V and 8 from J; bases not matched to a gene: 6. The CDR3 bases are TGCGCCAGCAGCCAAGACCCCGGGACAGGGGTCGGCTACACCTCC. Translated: CASSQDPGTGVGYTS.

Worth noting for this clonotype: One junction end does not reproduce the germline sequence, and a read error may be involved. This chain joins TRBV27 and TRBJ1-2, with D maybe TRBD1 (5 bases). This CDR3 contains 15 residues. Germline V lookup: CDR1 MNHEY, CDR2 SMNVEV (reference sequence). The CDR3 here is CAGSLSPGLNYGYTF. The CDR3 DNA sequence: TGTGCCGGCAGTTTATCCCCAGGGTTGAACTATGGCTACACCTTC.

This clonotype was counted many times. CDR3 DNA: TGCAGTGCTAGAGATAGTGGCAGCTACGAGCAGTACTTC. Translation: CSARDSGSYEQYF. The chain links TRBV20-1 to TRBJ2-7; D is ambiguous. The germline V gene encodes CDR1 DFQATT and CDR2 SNEGSKA (reference sequence). Trimming shortened V by 0 bases and J by 3 bases, and 9 bases separated the two germline ends. The CDR3 consists of 13 residues.

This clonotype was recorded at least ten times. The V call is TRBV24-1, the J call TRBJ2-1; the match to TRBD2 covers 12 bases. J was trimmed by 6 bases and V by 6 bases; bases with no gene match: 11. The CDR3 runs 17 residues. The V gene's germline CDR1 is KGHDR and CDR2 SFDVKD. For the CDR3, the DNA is TGTGCCACCAGTTCTTCCCGACTAGCGGGAGTAGGCAATGAGCAGTTCTTC. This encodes CATSSSRLAGVGNEQFF.

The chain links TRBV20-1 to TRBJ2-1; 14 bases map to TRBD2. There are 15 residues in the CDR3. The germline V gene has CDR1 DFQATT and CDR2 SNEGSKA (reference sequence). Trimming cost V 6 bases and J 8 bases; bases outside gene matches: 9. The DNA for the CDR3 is TGCAGTGCCCAAGATGGGACTAGCGGGAGCGATGAGCAGTTCTTC. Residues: CSAQDGTSGSDEQFF.

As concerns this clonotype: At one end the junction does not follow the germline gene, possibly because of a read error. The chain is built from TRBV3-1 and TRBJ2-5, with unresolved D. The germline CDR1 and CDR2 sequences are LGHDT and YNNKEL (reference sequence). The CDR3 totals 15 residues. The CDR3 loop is CASSPTDLDQETQYF. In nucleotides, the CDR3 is TGTGCCAGCAGCCCGACCGATCTAGACCAGGAGACCCAGTACTTC.

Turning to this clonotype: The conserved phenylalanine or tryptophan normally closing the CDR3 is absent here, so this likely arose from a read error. Here the CDR3 DNA reads TGCGCCAGCAGCCAAGGACAGAGTAGCTCCTACGAGCAGTACCTC. Residues: CASSQGQSSSYEQYL. The gene calls are TRBV4-3 and TRBJ2-7; D is possibly TRBD1 (5 bases). The V gene's germline CDR1 is LGHNA and CDR2 YSLEER. The CDR3 runs 15 residues. Trimming cost V 1 base and J 0 bases, with 10 bases left between them.

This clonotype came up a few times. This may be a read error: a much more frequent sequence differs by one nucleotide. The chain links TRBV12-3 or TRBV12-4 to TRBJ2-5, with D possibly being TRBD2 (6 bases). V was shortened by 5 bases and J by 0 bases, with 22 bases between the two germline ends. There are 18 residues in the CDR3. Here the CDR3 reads CASSPLLLGGAYQETQYF. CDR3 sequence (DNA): TGTGCCAGCAGTCCCCTGTTGTTAGGCGGGGCGTACCAAGAGACCCAGTACTTC.

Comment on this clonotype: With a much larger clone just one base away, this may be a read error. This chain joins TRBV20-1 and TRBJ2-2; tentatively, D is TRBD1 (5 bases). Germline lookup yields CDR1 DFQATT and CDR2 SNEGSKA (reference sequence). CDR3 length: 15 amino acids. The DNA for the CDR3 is TGCAGTGCTGGAGATCAGGGCTCGGGCACCGGGGAGCTGTTTTTT. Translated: CSAGDQGSGTGELFF.

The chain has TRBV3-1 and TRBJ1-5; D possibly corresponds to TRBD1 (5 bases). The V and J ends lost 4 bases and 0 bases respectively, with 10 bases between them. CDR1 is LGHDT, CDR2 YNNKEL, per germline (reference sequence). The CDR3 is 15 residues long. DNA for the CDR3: TGTGCCAGCAGCCGGGGGACGGATAGCAATCAGCCCCAGCATTTT. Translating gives CASSRGTDSNQPQHF.

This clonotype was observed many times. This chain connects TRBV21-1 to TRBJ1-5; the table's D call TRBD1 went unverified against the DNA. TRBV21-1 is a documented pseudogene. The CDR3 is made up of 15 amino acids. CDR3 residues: CASNLGQGFRQPQHF. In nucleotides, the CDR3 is TGTGCCAGCAACCTGGGACAGGGCTTTAGGCAGCCCCAGCATTTT.

The CDR3 protein is CSVERWGQNVKIYGYTF. The CDR3 coding sequence is TGCAGCGTTGAGAGGTGGGGACAGAACGTTAAAATCTATGGCTACACCTTC. This chain uses TRBV29-1 with TRBJ1-2, with 7 bases aligning to TRBD1. The CDR3 is 17 residues long. V gave up 3 bases and J gave up 4 bases; unmatched junction bases: 17. Germline lookup yields CDR1 SQVTM and CDR2 ANQGSEA.

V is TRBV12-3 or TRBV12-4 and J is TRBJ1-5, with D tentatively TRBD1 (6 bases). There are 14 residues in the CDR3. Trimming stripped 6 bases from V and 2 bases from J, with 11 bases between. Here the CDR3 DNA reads TGTGCCAGCAGCCACCCAGGGGGCAATCAGCCCCAGCATTTT. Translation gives CASSHPGGNQPQHF.

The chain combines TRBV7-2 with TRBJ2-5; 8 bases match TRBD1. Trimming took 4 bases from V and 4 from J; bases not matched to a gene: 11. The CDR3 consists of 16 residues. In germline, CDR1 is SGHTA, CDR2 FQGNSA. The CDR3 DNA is TGTGCCAGCAGCTCCAACACCATAGGGACAGGAGAGACCCAGTACTTC. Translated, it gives CASSSNTIGTGETQYF.

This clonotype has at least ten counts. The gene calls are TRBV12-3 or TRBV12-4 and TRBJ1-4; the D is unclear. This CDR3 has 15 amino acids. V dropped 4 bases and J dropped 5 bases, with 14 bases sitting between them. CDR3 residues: CASSYGMAGNEKLFF. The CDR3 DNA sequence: TGTGCCAGCAGTTACGGGATGGCCGGGAATGAAAAACTGTTTTTT.

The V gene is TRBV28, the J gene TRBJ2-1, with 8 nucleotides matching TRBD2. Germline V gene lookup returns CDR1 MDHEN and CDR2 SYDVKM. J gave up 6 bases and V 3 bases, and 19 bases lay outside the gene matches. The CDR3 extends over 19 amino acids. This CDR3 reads CASSFFFEKREGLVNEQFF. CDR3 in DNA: TGTGCCAGCAGTTTTTTCTTCGAGAAACGGGAGGGCCTAGTCAATGAGCAGTTCTTC.

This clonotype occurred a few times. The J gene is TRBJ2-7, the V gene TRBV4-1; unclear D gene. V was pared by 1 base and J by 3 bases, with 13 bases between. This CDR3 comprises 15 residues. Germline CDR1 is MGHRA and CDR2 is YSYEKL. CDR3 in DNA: TGCGCCAGCAGCCAAGGGGCTGGCGTACTCTACGAGCAGTACTTC. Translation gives CASSQGAGVLYEQYF.

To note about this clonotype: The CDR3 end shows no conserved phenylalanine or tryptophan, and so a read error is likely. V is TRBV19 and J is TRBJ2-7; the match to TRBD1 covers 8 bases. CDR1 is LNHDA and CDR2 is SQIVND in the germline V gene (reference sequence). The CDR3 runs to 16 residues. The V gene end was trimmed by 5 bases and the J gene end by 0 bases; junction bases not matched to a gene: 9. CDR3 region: CASSVTHRGSSYEQYL. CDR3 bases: TGTGCCAGTAGTGTCACCCACAGGGGGAGCTCCTACGAGCAGTACCTC.

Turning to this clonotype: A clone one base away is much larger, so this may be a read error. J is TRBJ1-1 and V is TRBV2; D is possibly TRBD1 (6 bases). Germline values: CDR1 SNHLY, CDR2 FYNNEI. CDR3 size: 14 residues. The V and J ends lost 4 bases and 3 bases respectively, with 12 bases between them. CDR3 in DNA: TGTGCCAGCAGTGGGGGGGGCGCTGACACTGAAGCTTTCTTT. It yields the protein CASSGGGADTEAFF.

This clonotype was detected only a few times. CDR3 loop: CASSTAHEQYF. The CDR3, as DNA: TGTGCCAGCAGTACAGCCCACGAGCAGTACTTC. The rearrangement links TRBV27 to TRBJ2-7; D remains ambiguous. CDR3 length: 11 residues. Germline V CDR1 and CDR2: MNHEY, SMNVEV (reference sequence). V was clipped by 5 bases and J by 5 bases, with 7 bases between them.

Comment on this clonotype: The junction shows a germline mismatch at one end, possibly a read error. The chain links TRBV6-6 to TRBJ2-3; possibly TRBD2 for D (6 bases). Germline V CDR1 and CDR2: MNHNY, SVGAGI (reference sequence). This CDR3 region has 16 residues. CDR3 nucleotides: TGTGCCAGCGGTTACCTCCGGGACTGGGGCACAGATACGCAGTATTTT. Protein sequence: CASGYLRDWGTDTQYF.

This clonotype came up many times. The CDR3 nucleotides read TGCGCCAGCAGCCTGCATCCCCACTCCTACAATGAGCAGTTCTTC. Its translation: CASSLHPHSYNEQFF. The gene calls are TRBV5-1 and TRBJ2-1; D remains unclear. Germline V lookup: CDR1 SGHRS, CDR2 YFSETQ. V lost 4 bases, J lost 0 bases, and 11 bases lay in between. The CDR3 is 15 amino acids.

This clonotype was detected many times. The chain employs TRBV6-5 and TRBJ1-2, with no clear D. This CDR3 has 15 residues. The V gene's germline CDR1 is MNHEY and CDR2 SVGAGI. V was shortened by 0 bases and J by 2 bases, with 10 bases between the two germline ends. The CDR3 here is CASSYSSTTNYGYTF. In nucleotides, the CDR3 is TGTGCCAGCAGTTACTCGAGTACCACCAACTATGGCTACACCTTC.

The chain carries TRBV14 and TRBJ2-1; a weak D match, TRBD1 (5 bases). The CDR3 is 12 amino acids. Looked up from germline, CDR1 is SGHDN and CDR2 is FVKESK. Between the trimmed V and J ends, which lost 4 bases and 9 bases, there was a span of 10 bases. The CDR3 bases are TGTGCCAGCAGCCCCCTAGGGGTTGAGCAGTTCTTC. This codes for CASSPLGVEQFF.

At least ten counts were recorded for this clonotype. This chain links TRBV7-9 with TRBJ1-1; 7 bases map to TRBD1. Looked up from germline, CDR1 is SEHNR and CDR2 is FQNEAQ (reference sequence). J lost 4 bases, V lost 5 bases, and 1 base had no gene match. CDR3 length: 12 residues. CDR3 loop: CASSHRGTEAFF. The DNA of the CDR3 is TGTGCCAGCAGCCACAGGGGCACTGAAGCTTTCTTT.

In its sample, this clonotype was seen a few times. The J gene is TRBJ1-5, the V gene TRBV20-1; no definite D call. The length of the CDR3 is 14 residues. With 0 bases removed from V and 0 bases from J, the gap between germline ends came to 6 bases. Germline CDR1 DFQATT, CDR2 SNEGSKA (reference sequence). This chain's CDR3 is CSAREEFSNQPQHF. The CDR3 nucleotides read TGCAGTGCTAGAGAAGAGTTTAGCAATCAGCCCCAGCATTTT.

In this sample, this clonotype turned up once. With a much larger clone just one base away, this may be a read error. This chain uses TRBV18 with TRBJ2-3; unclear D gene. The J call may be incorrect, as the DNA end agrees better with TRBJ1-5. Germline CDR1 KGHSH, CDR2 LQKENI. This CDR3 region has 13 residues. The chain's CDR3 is CASSPPGEDTQHF. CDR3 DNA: TGTGCCAGCTCACCACCTGGAGAGGATACGCAGCATTTT.

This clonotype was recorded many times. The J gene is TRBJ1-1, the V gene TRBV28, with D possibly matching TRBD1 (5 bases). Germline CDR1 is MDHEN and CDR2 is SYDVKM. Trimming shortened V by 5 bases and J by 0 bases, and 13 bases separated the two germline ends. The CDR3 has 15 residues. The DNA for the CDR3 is TGTGCCAGCAGTCAGGGACTGTTGATGAACACTGAAGCTTTCTTT. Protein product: CASSQGLLMNTEAFF.

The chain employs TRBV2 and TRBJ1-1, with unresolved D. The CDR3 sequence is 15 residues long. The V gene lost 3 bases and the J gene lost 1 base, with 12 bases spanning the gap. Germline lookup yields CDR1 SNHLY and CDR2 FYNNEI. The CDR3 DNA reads TGTGCCAGCAGTGATTACGGCAGCCCGAACACTGAAGCTTTCTTT. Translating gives CASSDYGSPNTEAFF.

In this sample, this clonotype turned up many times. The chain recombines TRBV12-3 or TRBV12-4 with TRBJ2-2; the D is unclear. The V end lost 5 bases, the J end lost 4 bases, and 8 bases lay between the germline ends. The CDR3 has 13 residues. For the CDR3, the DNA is TGTGCCAGCAGTGCCTATCGCACCGGGGAGCTGTTTTTT. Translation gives CASSAYRTGELFF.